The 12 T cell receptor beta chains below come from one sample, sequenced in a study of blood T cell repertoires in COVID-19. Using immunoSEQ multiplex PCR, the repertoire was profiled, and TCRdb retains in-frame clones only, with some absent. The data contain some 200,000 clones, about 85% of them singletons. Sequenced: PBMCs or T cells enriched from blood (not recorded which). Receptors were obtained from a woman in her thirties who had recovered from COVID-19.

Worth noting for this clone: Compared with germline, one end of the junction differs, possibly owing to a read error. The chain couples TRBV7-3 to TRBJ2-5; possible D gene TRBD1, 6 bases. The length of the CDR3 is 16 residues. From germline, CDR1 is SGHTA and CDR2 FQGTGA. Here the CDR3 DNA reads TGTGCCAGCAGCCTAACCGGGACACGGTACCAAGAGACCCAGTACTTC. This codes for CASSLTGTRYQETQYF.

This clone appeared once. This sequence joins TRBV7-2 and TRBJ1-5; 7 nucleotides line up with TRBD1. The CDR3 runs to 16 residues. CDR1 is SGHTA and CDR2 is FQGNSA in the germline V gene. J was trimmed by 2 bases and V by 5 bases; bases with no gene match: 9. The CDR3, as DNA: TGTGCCAGCAGCGACCGGGACAGAGGAGGCAATCAGCCCCAGCATTTT. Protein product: CASSDRDRGGNQPQHF.

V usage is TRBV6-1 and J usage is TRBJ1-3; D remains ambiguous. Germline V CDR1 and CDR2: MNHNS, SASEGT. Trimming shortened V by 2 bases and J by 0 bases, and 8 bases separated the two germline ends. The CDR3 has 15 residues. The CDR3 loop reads CASSEYPSSGNTIYF. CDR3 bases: TGTGCCAGCAGTGAATATCCCAGCTCTGGAAACACCATATATTTT.

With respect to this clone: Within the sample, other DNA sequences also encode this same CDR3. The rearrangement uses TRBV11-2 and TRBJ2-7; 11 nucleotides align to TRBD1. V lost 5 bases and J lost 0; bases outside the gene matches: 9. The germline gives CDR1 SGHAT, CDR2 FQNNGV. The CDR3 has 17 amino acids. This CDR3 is CASSLGTGGVSSYEQYF. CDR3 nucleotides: TGTGCCAGCAGCCTCGGGACAGGGGGGGTCAGCTCCTACGAGCAGTACTTC.

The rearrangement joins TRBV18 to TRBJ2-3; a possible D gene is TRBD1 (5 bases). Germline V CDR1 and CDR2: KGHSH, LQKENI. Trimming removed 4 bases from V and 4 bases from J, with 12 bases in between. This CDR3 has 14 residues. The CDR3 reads CASSQSLGADTQYF. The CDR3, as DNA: TGTGCCAGCTCACAGAGTTTAGGGGCAGATACGCAGTATTTT.

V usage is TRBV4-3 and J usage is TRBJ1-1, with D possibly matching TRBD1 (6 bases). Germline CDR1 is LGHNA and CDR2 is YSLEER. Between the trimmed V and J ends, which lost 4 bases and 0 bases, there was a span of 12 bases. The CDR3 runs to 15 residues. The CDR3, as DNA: TGCGCCAGCAGCCCTGGGACATACATGAACACTGAAGCTTTCTTT. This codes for CASSPGTYMNTEAFF.

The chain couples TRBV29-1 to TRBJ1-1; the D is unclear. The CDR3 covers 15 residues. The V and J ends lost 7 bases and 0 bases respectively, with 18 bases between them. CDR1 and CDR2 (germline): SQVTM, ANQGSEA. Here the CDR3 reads CSASPGEGVNTEAFF. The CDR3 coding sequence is TGCAGCGCCTCCCCCGGGGAGGGAGTGAACACTGAAGCTTTCTTT.

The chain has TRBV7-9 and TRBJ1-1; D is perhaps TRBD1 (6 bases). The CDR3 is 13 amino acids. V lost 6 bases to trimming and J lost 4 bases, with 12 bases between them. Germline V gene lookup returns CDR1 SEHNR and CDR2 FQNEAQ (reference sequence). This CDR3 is CASRRQDPTEAFF. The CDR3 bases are TGTGCCAGCAGACGACAGGATCCCACTGAAGCTTTCTTT.

The CDR3 is CASSEALGGAADTQYF. The CDR3 DNA reads as TGTGCCAGCAGTGAAGCCCTTGGTGGGGCAGCAGATACGCAGTATTTT. The genes are TRBV2 and TRBJ2-3; perhaps TRBD1 as D (5 bases). Germline V lookup: CDR1 SNHLY, CDR2 FYNNEI. V lost 0 bases and J lost 4, with 14 bases in between. This CDR3 contains 16 residues.

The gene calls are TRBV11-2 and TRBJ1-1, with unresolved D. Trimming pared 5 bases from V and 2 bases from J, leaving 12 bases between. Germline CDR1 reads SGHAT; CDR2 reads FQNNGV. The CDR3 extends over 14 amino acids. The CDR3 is CASSPQEGNTEAFF. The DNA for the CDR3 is TGTGCCAGCAGCCCCCAGGAGGGAAACACTGAAGCTTTCTTT. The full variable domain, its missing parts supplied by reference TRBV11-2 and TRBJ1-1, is EAGVAQSPRYKIIEKRQSVAFWCNPISGHATLYWYQQILGQGPKLLIQFQNNGVVDDSQLPKDRFSAERLKGVDSTLKIQPAKLEDSAVYLCASSPQEGNTEAFFGQGTRLTVV.

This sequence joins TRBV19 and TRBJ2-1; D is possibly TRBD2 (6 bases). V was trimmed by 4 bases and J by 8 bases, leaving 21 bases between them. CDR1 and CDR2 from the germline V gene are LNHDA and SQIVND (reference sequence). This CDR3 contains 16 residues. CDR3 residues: CASSKRESSLSDEQFF. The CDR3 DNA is TGTGCCAGTAGTAAACGGGAGAGCTCCCTTAGCGATGAGCAGTTCTTC. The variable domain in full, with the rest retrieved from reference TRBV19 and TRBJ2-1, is DGGITQSPKYLFRKEGQNVTLSCEQNLNHDAMYWYRQDPGQGLRLIYYSQIVNDFQKGDIAEGYSVSREKKESFPLTVTSAQKNPTAFYLCASSKRESSLSDEQFFGPGTRLTVL.

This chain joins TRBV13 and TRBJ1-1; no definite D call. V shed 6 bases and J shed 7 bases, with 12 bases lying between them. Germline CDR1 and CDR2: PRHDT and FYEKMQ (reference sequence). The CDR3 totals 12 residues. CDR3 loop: CASSLRMIEAFF. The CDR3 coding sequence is TGTGCCAGCAGTCTTAGAATGATTGAAGCTTTCTTT.